The sequence of this T cell receptor beta chain was determined in a study of post-analysis software for immune sequencing data. Looking at the study overall: Disease trajectories encompassed relapsing-remitting, secondary progressive and progressive-relapsing multiple sclerosis.

The library was made from cDNA and included unique molecular identifiers. Around 500,000 cDNA molecules were recovered from an input of roughly 0.85 to 10 million T cells. TCRdb called the PCR reads again in MiXCR, with one record for every CDR3 protein. The sample records fewer than 700,000 distinct CDR3 sequences, around 40% being singletons. Notes on this clonotype: Antigen unknown.

Study results and caveats: Compared against controls, patients with multiple sclerosis displayed significantly lower normalized Chao1 diversity. Strong same-batch co-clustering of samples appeared with F measure clustering. TRBV segments more frequent in patients than in controls numbered roughly five and included TRBV5-6, TRBV5-1 and TRBV20-1.

The junction had 4 bases not matched to a gene; V was cut back by 3 bases and J by 1 base. Germline CDR1 and CDR2: SGHRS and YFSETQ. There are 15 residues in the CDR3. The receptor was derived from a girl between 10 and 17 years old with multiple sclerosis. This chain connects TRBV5-1 to TRBJ2-3; 8 bases are a match to TRBD2. Sequenced sample: blood. CDR3 in DNA: TGCGCCAGCAGCTGGCGGGGGGCAGGCACAGATACGCAGTATTTT. Protein product: CASSWRGAGTDTQYF. Combining the CDR3 with reference TRBV5-1 and TRBJ2-3 gives the whole variable domain KAGVTQTPRYLIKTRGQQVTLSCSPISGHRSVSWYQQTPGQGLQFLFEYFSETQRNKGNFPGRFSGRQFSNSRSEMNVSTLELGDSALYLCASSWRGAGTDTQYFGPGTRLTVL.